A single sample gave rise to the 14 T cell receptor beta chains below, sequenced in a study of a mutant IDH1 vaccine in newly diagnosed glioma. Their target antigens are unknown. The method was immunoSEQ multiplex PCR; TCRdb's version includes in-frame clones alone and lacks a portion of them. The sample lists about 65,000 clones; roughly 81% were seen once. Regarding time point: week 23, last vaccination. Topical imiquimod accompanied each vaccine dose, which consisted of 300 ug of mutant IDH1 20-mer peptide. This specimen was PBMCs, taken from a glioma patient whose treatment included an IDH1 peptide vaccine. These receptors originate from a man under 40 with glioma.

This clone was observed once. This sequence joins TRBV30 and TRBJ2-4, with 10 nucleotides matching TRBD1. Trimming at V came to 2 bases and at J to 2 bases, leaving 3 bases not matched to a gene. Germline values: CDR1 GTSNPN, CDR2 SVGIG (reference sequence). The CDR3 consists of 15 residues. The CDR3 loop is CAWSSDRGTKNIQYF. In DNA, the CDR3 is TGTGCCTGGAGTTCGGACAGGGGGACCAAAAACATTCAGTACTTC.

The chain carries TRBV5-8 and TRBJ2-7; D possibly corresponds to TRBD1 (6 bases). Trimming left V 0 bases short and J 4 bases short, with 14 bases between. The length of the CDR3 is 15 residues. Germline CDR1 SGHTS, CDR2 YDEGEE. CDR3 amino acids: CASSLAVGALYEQYF. In nucleotides, the CDR3 is TGTGCCAGCAGCTTGGCCGTGGGGGCTTTATACGAGCAGTACTTC. The full variable domain, rest sourced from reference TRBV5-8 and TRBJ2-7, is EAGVTQSPTHLIKTRGQQATLRCSPISGHTSVYWYQQALGLGLQFLLWYDEGEERNRGNFPPRFSGRQFPNYSSELNVNALELEDSALYLCASSLAVGALYEQYFGPGTRLTVT.

This chain connects TRBV28 to TRBJ2-2; no clear D gene. Trimming removed 3 bases from V and 1 base from J, with 9 bases in between. The V gene's germline CDR1 is MDHEN and CDR2 SYDVKM. CDR3 length: 15 amino acids. As DNA, the CDR3 is TGTGCCAGCAGTTTTCCCCGTCAGAACACCGGGGAGCTGTTTTTT. The encoded protein is CASSFPRQNTGELFF.

This clone was seen a few times. This chain uses TRBV5-1 with TRBJ1-5; D is ambiguous. This CDR3 is built from 13 residues. The germline V gene has CDR1 SGHRS and CDR2 YFSETQ. V gave up 1 base and J gave up 0 bases, with 2 bases separating them. CDR3 protein: CASSLFSNQPQHF. The DNA for the CDR3 is TGCGCCAGCAGCTTGTTTAGCAATCAGCCCCAGCATTTT.

This clone was detected only a few times. This chain joins TRBV2 and TRBJ1-1; 7 positions agree with TRBD1. The CDR3 covers 15 residues. The ends lost 6 bases at V and 2 bases at J; junction bases unmatched: 9. The germline V gene encodes CDR1 SNHLY and CDR2 FYNNEI. The CDR3 DNA follows: TGTGCCAGCAGCGAGGGGGACAGCGGAAACACTGAAGCTTTCTTT. It yields the protein CASSEGDSGNTEAFF.

In regard to this clone: At one end, the junction sequence differs from germline, possibly due to a read error. J is TRBJ2-1 and V is TRBV14; tentative D call: TRBD1 (5 bases). Germline lookup yields CDR1 SGHDN and CDR2 FVKESK. This CDR3 is 15 amino acids long. The CDR3 region has the DNA TGTGCCAGCAGCTCCAGGGCTTCCAGGGTCAATGGGCAGTTCTTC. Translating it yields CASSSRASRVNGQFF.

The V and J genes are TRBV7-2 and TRBJ1-4; weak D call: TRBD1 (5 bases). Germline-derived CDR1 and CDR2 are SGHTA and FQGNSA. This CDR3 contains 16 residues. Trimming removed 2 bases from V and 5 bases from J, with 15 bases in between. The CDR3 reads CASSLYGHISNEKLFF. The CDR3 DNA reads as TGTGCCAGCAGCTTATATGGACATATAAGCAATGAAAAACTGTTTTTT.

This chain links TRBV5-1 with TRBJ2-7; D perhaps matches TRBD1 (5 bases). This CDR3 spans 13 amino acids. CDR1 is SGHRS and CDR2 is YFSETQ in the germline V gene. V lost 3 bases to trimming and J lost 1 base, with 8 bases between them. CDR3 nucleotides: TGCGCCAGCAGCTCACAGGCTTCCTACGAGCAGTACTTC. This gives the protein CASSSQASYEQYF.

The chain has TRBV19 and TRBJ2-1, with 8 nucleotides matching TRBD2. V trimming: 5 bases; J trimming: 9 bases; junction bases outside the gene matches: 15. The V gene's germline CDR1 is LNHDA and CDR2 SQIVND (reference sequence). This CDR3 spans 16 amino acids. CDR3 protein: CASSRTPRGGIGEQFF. The CDR3 bases are TGTGCCAGTAGTCGAACCCCTCGCGGGGGGATCGGTGAGCAGTTCTTC.

The CDR3 reads CASSSTGVNGYTF. Written as DNA, the CDR3 is TGTGCCAGTAGTTCAACAGGGGTAAATGGCTACACCTTC. J is TRBJ1-2 and V is TRBV19; 7 bases fit TRBD1. J lost 6 bases, V lost 5 bases, and 6 bases had no gene match. Germline V gene sequence: CDR1 LNHDA, CDR2 SQIVND (reference sequence). The CDR3 runs 13 residues.

CDR3: CASSASGGADTQYF. The CDR3 DNA reads TGTGCCAGCAGCGCTAGCGGAGGAGCAGATACGCAGTATTTT. The chain is built from TRBV7-8 and TRBJ2-3, with 7 bases identical to TRBD2. The junction had 6 bases not matched to a gene; V was cut back by 5 bases and J by 4 bases. This CDR3 is built from 14 residues. The V gene's germline CDR1 is SGHVS and CDR2 FQNEAQ.

The chain combines TRBV5-6 with TRBJ1-5; no definite D call. This CDR3 contains 12 residues. Germline values: CDR1 SGHDT, CDR2 YYEEEE. V lost 4 bases and J lost 7, with 9 bases in between. CDR3 sequence (DNA): TGTGCCAGCAGCCGAATGGGCCAGCCCCAGCATTTT. It specifies CASSRMGQPQHF.

This chain joins TRBV5-1 and TRBJ2-7, with 9 bases aligning to TRBD1. Germline CDR1 and CDR2: SGHRS and YFSETQ. The CDR3 is 15 residues long. The V segment lost 4 bases and the J segment 4 bases; nucleotides outside the gene matches: 9. CDR3 sequence: CASSDSGTGSYEQYF. For the CDR3, the DNA is TGCGCCAGCAGCGACTCCGGGACAGGGAGTTACGAGCAGTACTTC.

The gene calls are TRBV5-8 and TRBJ1-1; a possible D gene is TRBD1 (6 bases). This CDR3 region has 14 residues. V shed 0 bases and J shed 5 bases, with 11 bases lying between them. The germline CDR1 and CDR2 sequences are SGHTS and YDEGEE. The CDR3 region has the DNA TGTGCCAGCAGCTTGGAAGGGGGAAGTACTGAAGCTTTCTTT. This translates into CASSLEGGSTEAFF.